This TCR beta chain was documented in a study of PD-1 blockade in classical Hodgkin lymphoma. Only in-frame clones appear in the TCRdb table, and some are missing; sequencing was by immunoSEQ multiplex PCR. The data hold 25,000 to 35,000 clones, with approximately 94% observed a single time. Time point noted: newly diagnosed, previously untreated cHL patient sample. Germline assignment: CDR1 ENHRY and CDR2 SYGVKD. This CDR3 is built from 15 residues. V shed 3 bases, J shed 3 bases, and the junction held 7 bases outside the gene matches. The rearrangement links TRBV10-3 to TRBJ2-7, with 8 bases lining up with TRBD1. The TCR was taken from a human donor with classical Hodgkin lymphoma. The sequenced material came from peripheral blood mononuclear cells (PBMCs). The CDR3 DNA sequence: TGTGCCATCAGTGATGGGGGACAGGCCTACTACGAGCAGTACTTC. It translates to CAISDGGQAYYEQYF.